This T cell receptor (beta chain) derives from a study of T cells after yellow fever vaccination (dated by TCRdb to about 2019). General notes on the study: The SMART-Seq v4 Ultra Low Input RNA kit was used to prepare libraries from fractions with low cell numbers. Bulk PBMC replicates and cell subsets were isolated from blood drawn at multiple timepoints before and after both primary and secondary immunization. The cohort comprised two healthy male donors, one aged 18 to 29 and one aged 30 to 40 years. To follow T-cell clones before and after primary and booster YFV17D yellow fever vaccination, bulk TCR alpha and beta repertoires were sequenced over time.

The sample's treatment or condition label is to be understood as: live attenuated yellow fever vaccine strain. PBMCs were isolated from peripheral blood using a standard Ficoll-Paque protocol. Dynabeads CD4 and CD8 positive selection kits were used to isolate CD4 and CD8 T-cell fractions. TriZol was used to extract RNA from bulk PBMCs, CD4 and CD8 fractions, and dextramer-positive and dextramer-negative fractions. Trimmed from V: 3 bases; trimmed from J: 0 bases; junction bases lacking a gene match: 8. The germline V gene encodes CDR1 MNHEY and CDR2 SMNVEV (reference sequence). From cysteine to phenylalanine, the CDR3 is 17 amino acids long. The retained sequence is limited to the CDR3, 51 bases, with the frame set at the first base. Results the study describes overall, beyond this receptor: After the booster, most of the clones that had expanded following primary vaccination were detected again (approximately 95% of CD4 and 85% to 90% of CD8), which suggests that memory was broadly maintained. Because only a couple of donors were included in the study, the extent to which the findings can be generalized is limited. A small share of clonotypes occurred in both CD4 and CD8 compartments, likely arising from convergent recombination. Computational filtering was required because FACS-sorted repertoires could contain abundant contaminating clonotypes from the bulk population. Compared with the primary T-cell response, the secondary T-cell response was faster but weaker, reaching its peak on day 5 rather than on day 15.

This clonotype showed up just a few times. The antigen it binds to is not known. Base qualities are not provided; no much larger clone lies one nucleotide away. Reads for this sample came from an Illumina NovaSeq 6000. Synthesis of TCR cDNA relied on 5'RACE template switching, a step that introduced a universal primer site along with unique molecular identifiers. Priming of cDNA synthesis was performed from both the TCR alpha and TCR beta constant segments. Libraries were amplified in two PCR steps, with sample barcodes and sequencing adapters added in the second step. Libraries were sequenced on Illumina HiSeq 2500 (2x100 bp) or NovaSeq (2x150 bp). In the original analysis: MIGEC was used to demultiplex reads and collapse the reads into UMI consensus sequences, and MiXCR was used for V(D)J alignment. Clonotypes responding to the vaccine were identified with edgeR on replicate PBMC samples, with the criteria of FDR below 0.01 and a log2 fold change above 5 up to day 15. Each bulk clonotype received a CD4 or CD8 identity based on whether the sequenced CD4 or CD8 repertoire contained that clonotype at higher abundance. Through fastp at Q25 and MiXCR, TCRdb rebuilt clones from the public reads, retaining in-frame beta chains. Rows with one shared CDR3 protein collapse into an entry with the most common genes and DNA. The V and J calls and clone size are TCRdb's, not the authors'. Recorded for this sample are 150,000 to 200,000 distinct CDR3 sequences; 9.3% of them occurred a single time. The ten largest make up around 33% of the sample.

The chain employs TRBV27 and TRBJ1-5, and 7 junction bases match TRBD1. Sequencing used CD8+ T cells sorted from PBMCs, obtained 45 days after the yellow fever booster vaccination. The sequence came from a man between 18 and 29 years old who received the YFV17D yellow fever vaccine. The CDR3 protein is CASSLKGGDYSNQPQHF. The DNA is as follows: TGTGCCAGCAGTTTGAAAGGGGGCGACTATAGCAATCAGCCCCAGCATTTT.